These 32 T cell receptor beta chains were all obtained from the same sample, sequenced in a study of T cells in Graves' hyperthyroidism and ophthalmopathy. TCR beta CDR3 region amplification was performed from RNA transcripts. First-round RT-PCR with HTBI primers amplified the TCR CDR3 region. TCRdb reprocessed the multiplex PCR reads via MiXCR and lists one record per CDR3 protein. The sample carries 600,000 or so distinct CDR3 sequences, around 15% recorded once. The specimen was blood. The receptor source for this set is a woman under 40 with Graves' hyperthyroidism.

V usage is TRBV5-6 and J usage is TRBJ2-7; no firm D call. CDR1 and CDR2 from the germline V gene are SGHDT and YYEEEE. Between the trimmed V and J ends, which lost 0 bases and 2 bases, there was a span of 9 bases. The CDR3 is made up of 14 amino acids. CDR3 region: CASSLGRYTYEQYF. The CDR3 coding sequence is TGTGCCAGCAGCTTGGGACGCTACACCTACGAGCAGTACTTC.

The rearrangement uses TRBV29-1 and TRBJ2-6; D might be TRBD2 (6 bases). The CDR3 loop spans 15 amino acids. Per the germline V gene, CDR1 is SQVTM and CDR2 is ANQGSEA. V lost 4 bases and J 0 bases, leaving 10 bases between the germline ends. This CDR3 reads CSVAGLSSGANVLTF. In DNA, the CDR3 is TGCAGCGTTGCCGGACTAAGCTCTGGGGCCAACGTCCTGACTTTC.

The sample holds many counts of this clonotype. The chain joins TRBV12-5 to TRBJ1-2; 7 nucleotides align to TRBD1. This CDR3 has 14 amino acids. The germline V gene encodes CDR1 LGHNT and CDR2 FRNRAP. V shed 6 bases, J shed 8 bases, and the junction held 12 bases outside the gene matches. Here the CDR3 reads CASGLSDRDDGYTF. Here the CDR3 DNA reads TGTGCTAGTGGCCTCTCTGACAGGGATGACGGCTACACCTTC.

This clonotype was seen at least ten times. V and J are TRBV28 and TRBJ2-3; D gene ambiguous. The length of the CDR3 is 14 residues. Trimming took 6 bases from V and 4 from J, leaving 14 bases between them. From germline, CDR1 is MDHEN and CDR2 SYDVKM. This CDR3 is CASSDPSASDTQYF. CDR3 DNA: TGTGCCAGCAGCGACCCATCGGCCTCAGATACGCAGTATTTT.

This clonotype was seen at least ten times. The chain carries TRBV28 and TRBJ2-3; possible D gene TRBD2, 5 bases. Deletions cut 8 bases from V and 1 base from J, with 16 bases between. The CDR3 runs 15 residues. CDR1 is MDHEN, CDR2 SYDVKM, per germline. The CDR3 sequence: CASGRTRVRTDTQYF. CDR3 DNA: TGTGCCAGCGGCCGGACGAGGGTTCGCACAGATACGCAGTATTTT.

This clonotype was recorded a few times. The chain carries TRBV9 and TRBJ2-1; 8 bases agree with TRBD2. The germline gives CDR1 SGDLS, CDR2 YYNGEE. V trimming: 3 bases; J trimming: 9 bases; junction bases outside the gene matches: 5. The CDR3 covers 13 residues. The CDR3 sequence: CASSASSGAEQFF. The CDR3 nucleotides read TGTGCCAGCAGCGCAAGTAGCGGGGCTGAGCAGTTCTTC.

This clonotype was counted a few times. The rearrangement joins TRBV4-1 to TRBJ2-7; 10 nucleotides line up with TRBD2. V was pared by 0 bases and J by 5 bases, with 4 bases of the junction left unmatched. The germline CDR1 and CDR2 sequences are MGHRA and YSYEKL. The CDR3 contains 15 residues. The DNA for the CDR3 is TGCGCCAGCAGCCAAGATGTACTAGCGGGAAACGAGCAGTACTTC. Protein product: CASSQDVLAGNEQYF.

There are a few counts of this clonotype. The V gene is TRBV30, the J gene TRBJ1-4; no clear D. Trimming shortened V by 0 bases and J by 8 bases, and 7 bases separated the two germline ends. This CDR3 has 12 residues. Germline CDR1 and CDR2: GTSNPN and SVGIG (reference sequence). The CDR3 sequence: CAWSVGREKLFF. The CDR3 DNA reads as TGTGCCTGGAGTGTCGGGCGGGAAAAACTGTTTTTT.

This clonotype was observed at least ten times. The chain recombines TRBV7-2 with TRBJ2-5; 8 bases align to TRBD2. V was pared by 1 base and J by 1 base, with 5 bases of the junction left unmatched. CDR1 and CDR2 (germline): SGHTA, FQGNSA. This CDR3 is 16 amino acids long. In DNA form, the CDR3 reads TGTGCCAGCAGCTTAGGACTACTAGCGGCCCAAGAGACCCAGTACTTC. It translates to CASSLGLLAAQETQYF.

This clonotype was detected many times. The V gene is TRBV10-3, the J gene TRBJ2-7, with TRBD1 identical over 9 bases. The germline V gene has CDR1 ENHRY and CDR2 SYGVKD. Germline trimming cut 0 bases from V and 6 bases from J; bases unmatched to any gene: 9. CDR3 length: 16 residues. In DNA, the CDR3 is TGTGCCATCAGTGAGTCGTGGACAGGGGATTCCGGCGAGCAGTACTTC. The encoded protein is CAISESWTGDSGEQYF.

For this clonotype: This may arise from a read error, as a much more abundant clone is one base away. The chain has TRBV20-1 and TRBJ2-5, with 11 bases lining up with TRBD2. Germline V gene lookup returns CDR1 DFQATT and CDR2 SNEGSKA (reference sequence). CDR3 length equals 17 residues. The CDR3 bases are TGCAGTGCTAGAGGTCTAGCGGGAGGACCGTCACAAGGGACCCAGTACTTC. It is translated as CSARGLAGGPSQGTQYF.

In this sample, this clonotype turned up many times. The chain is built from TRBV3-1 and TRBJ2-7; 11 bases fit TRBD2. This CDR3 contains 17 residues. Trimming at V came to 3 bases and at J to 0 bases, leaving 7 bases not matched to a gene. In germline, CDR1 is LGHDT, CDR2 YNNKEL (reference sequence). The CDR3, as DNA: TGTGCCAGCAGCCACACTAGCGGGAGTGGGAGCTCCTACGAGCAGTACTTC. Amino acids: CASSHTSGSGSSYEQYF.

In the case of this clonotype: The junction shows a germline mismatch at one end, possibly a read error. DNA for the CDR3: TGTGCCACCAGCGGAGAAGGGAGGAGGGCCGATCGCACAGGTGAGCAGTTCTTC. Translating it yields CATSGEGRRADRTGEQFF. The V gene is TRBV15, the J gene TRBJ2-1, with D possibly being TRBD2 (6 bases). The CDR3 is 18 amino acids. CDR1 LNHNV and CDR2 YYDKDF come from the germline V gene (reference sequence).

The chain employs TRBV6-1 and TRBJ2-5; D is possibly TRBD1 (6 bases). Germline V gives CDR1 MNHNS, CDR2 SASEGT. CDR3 length: 15 amino acids. With 2 bases removed from V and 2 bases from J, the gap between germline ends came to 12 bases. CDR3 nucleotide sequence: TGTGCCAGCAGTGAACAGGGGTACTTGCAAGAGACCCAGTACTTC. This translates into CASSEQGYLQETQYF.

The V call is TRBV29-1, the J call TRBJ1-5; D may be TRBD1 (5 bases). The length of the CDR3 is 14 residues. The germline V gene has CDR1 SQVTM and CDR2 ANQGSEA. V lost 4 bases to trimming and J lost 5 bases, with 15 bases between them. The CDR3 coding sequence is TGCAGCGTTGCAGGTGGGGGTTACGATCAGCCCCAGCATTTT. Its translation: CSVAGGGYDQPQHF.

This clonotype has more than one count but fewer than ten. The rearrangement joins TRBV11-3 to TRBJ1-2; D not certain. The CDR3 consists of 13 residues. The V gene's germline CDR1 is SGHNT and CDR2 YENEEA. The V end was cut by 6 bases, the J end by 4 bases, with 12 bases between. CDR3 sequence: CASRSGGSYGYTF. CDR3 in DNA: TGTGCCAGCAGATCCGGAGGGAGCTATGGCTACACCTTC.

The chain recombines TRBV29-1 with TRBJ1-2; no clear D gene. This CDR3 contains 11 residues. V lost 5 bases and J 8 bases, leaving 12 bases between the germline ends. Germline V CDR1 and CDR2: SQVTM, ANQGSEA. The CDR3 region is CSVRPGRGYTF. The CDR3 DNA follows: TGCAGCGTTCGACCCGGCCGGGGCTACACCTTC.

Many counts were recorded for this clonotype. The J gene is TRBJ2-7, the V gene TRBV10-2; D is possibly TRBD2 (6 bases). From germline, CDR1 is WSHSY and CDR2 SAAADI. V lost 0 bases, J lost 4 bases, and 13 bases lay in between. The CDR3 has 15 residues. CDR3 loop: CASSESREYLYEQYF. DNA for the CDR3: TGCGCCAGCAGTGAGTCTCGGGAGTACCTTTACGAGCAGTACTTC.

This clonotype was counted many times. The CDR3 here is CASSLRDSSNQPQHF. CDR3 sequence (DNA): TGTGCCAGCAGCTTAAGGGACAGCAGCAATCAGCCCCAGCATTTT. The J gene is TRBJ1-5, the V gene TRBV7-2; 7 nucleotides align to TRBD1. J lost 1 base, V lost 2 bases, and 2 bases had no gene match. Germline V gene lookup returns CDR1 SGHTA and CDR2 FQGNSA. This CDR3 contains 15 residues.

The rearrangement joins TRBV9 to TRBJ2-2; D is unclear. In germline, CDR1 is SGDLS, CDR2 YYNGEE. The CDR3 consists of 16 residues. With 0 bases removed from V and 4 bases from J, the gap between germline ends came to 13 bases. CDR3 in DNA: TGTGCCAGCAGCGTAGGAGAGACGGCGACCACCGGGGAGCTGTTTTTT. Its translation is CASSVGETATTGELFF. Full variable domain (missing parts from reference TRBV9 and TRBJ2-2): DSGVTQTPKHLITATGQRVTLRCSPRSGDLSVYWYQQSLDQGLQFLIQYYNGEERAKGNILERFSAQQFPDLHSELNLSSLELGDSALYFCASSVGETATTGELFFGEGSRLTVL.

This clonotype was observed many times. This chain connects TRBV7-9 to TRBJ1-2; 7 nucleotides agree with TRBD1. Germline CDR1 is SEHNR and CDR2 is FQNEAQ (reference sequence). The ends lost 4 bases at V and 2 bases at J; junction bases unmatched: 4. CDR3 length: 14 residues. CDR3 residues: CASSSETGNYGYTF. DNA for the CDR3: TGTGCCAGCAGCTCCGAGACAGGGAACTATGGCTACACCTTC.

This clonotype was seen ten or more times. This chain connects TRBV4-1 to TRBJ2-1; the match to TRBD1 covers 8 bases. The V gene end was trimmed by 4 bases and the J gene end by 8 bases; junction bases not matched to a gene: 4. Germline CDR1 is MGHRA and CDR2 is YSYEKL. The CDR3 spans 13 residues. The chain's CDR3 is CASSRQGYDEQFF. Here the CDR3 DNA reads TGCGCCAGCAGCCGACAGGGGTACGATGAGCAGTTCTTC.

With respect to this clonotype: Relative to the germline gene, one junction end is altered; a read error may explain this. The chain employs TRBV11-3 and TRBJ2-7; D unclear. The CDR3 covers 13 residues. CDR1 and CDR2 (germline): SGHNT, YENEEA. CDR3 in DNA: TGTGCCAGCAGCTTAGGGACGTCCTACGAGCAGTGCTTC. Encoded protein: CASSLGTSYEQCF.

This sequence joins TRBV15 and TRBJ2-3, with TRBD2 matching over 8 bases. J gave up 2 bases and V 8 bases, and 9 bases lay outside the gene matches. The germline CDR1 and CDR2 sequences are LNHNV and YYDKDF (reference sequence). There are 15 residues in the CDR3. CDR3: CATRSGAASTDTQYF. CDR3 DNA: TGTGCCACCCGTAGCGGGGCCGCTTCCACAGATACGCAGTATTTT.

For the CDR3, the DNA is TGTGCCAGCAGTGAATCGCAGACCCAGTACTTC. This sequence encodes CASSESQTQYF. This chain uses TRBV25-1 with TRBJ2-5; D unclear. CDR3 length equals 11 residues. CDR1 is MGHDK, CDR2 SYGVNS, per germline. With 1 base removed from V and 6 bases from J, the gap between germline ends came to 3 bases.

Ten or more counts support this clonotype. The rearrangement joins TRBV28 to TRBJ1-2; D gene uncertain. The CDR3 totals 12 residues. V was clipped by 8 bases and J by 7 bases, with 14 bases between them. Germline V CDR1 and CDR2: MDHEN, SYDVKM. The CDR3 DNA reads TGTGCCAGCCTTGTCGGACGCGGTGGCTACACCTTC. Amino acid sequence: CASLVGRGGYTF.

This clonotype has more than one count but fewer than ten. The chain joins TRBV7-2 to TRBJ2-2; TRBD2 agrees at 15 bases. The CDR3 spans 16 residues. Germline CDR1 is SGHTA and CDR2 is FQGNSA. J lost 7 bases, V lost 5 bases, and 5 bases had no gene match. The CDR3 sequence: CASSKGLAGGGGELFF. The CDR3 region has the DNA TGTGCCAGCAGCAAAGGACTAGCGGGAGGGGGCGGGGAGCTGTTTTTT. Looking up the rest from reference TRBV7-2 and TRBJ2-2 gives the full variable domain: GAGVSQSPSNKVTEKGKDVELRCDPISGHTALYWYRQSLGQGLEFLIYFQGNSAPDKSGLPSDRFSAERTGGSVSTLTIQRTQQEDSAVYLCASSKGLAGGGGELFFGEGSRLTVL.

V is TRBV12-3 or TRBV12-4 and J is TRBJ1-1; possible D gene TRBD1, 6 bases. The CDR3 extends over 13 amino acids. V gave up 7 bases and J gave up 5 bases, with 14 bases separating them. The CDR3: CASTLTGWTEAFF. The CDR3 DNA reads TGTGCCAGCACCCTGACAGGCTGGACTGAAGCTTTCTTT.

Many counts were recorded for this clonotype. The chain has TRBV15 and TRBJ2-5; perhaps TRBD2 as D (5 bases). CDR3 length: 17 residues. V shed 1 base and J shed 2 bases, with 17 bases lying between them. Germline V gene lookup returns CDR1 LNHNV and CDR2 YYDKDF (reference sequence). The CDR3 DNA follows: TGTGCCACCAGCAGAGGTAGGCGGGCGACGACACAAGAGACCCAGTACTTC. Its protein is CATSRGRRATTQETQYF.

This clonotype has at least ten counts. The chain is built from TRBV27 and TRBJ2-7, with 7 nucleotides matching TRBD1. The germline V gene has CDR1 MNHEY and CDR2 SMNVEV (reference sequence). Trimming took 5 bases from V and 4 from J; bases not matched to a gene: 8. The CDR3 consists of 14 residues. This chain's CDR3 is CASSTYRGRYEQYF. The CDR3 DNA sequence: TGTGCCAGCAGTACCTACAGGGGCAGATACGAGCAGTACTTC.

The rearrangement links TRBV18 to TRBJ1-2, with TRBD1 identical over 7 bases. CDR1 and CDR2 (germline): KGHSH, LQKENI. Trimming at V came to 2 bases and at J to 2 bases, leaving 2 bases not matched to a gene. The length of the CDR3 is 14 residues. The CDR3 region is CASSPGGQNYGYTF. The CDR3 nucleotides read TGTGCCAGCTCACCAGGGGGACAGAACTATGGCTACACCTTC.

A word on this clonotype: The CDR3 carries no conserved terminal phenylalanine or tryptophan, so it likely arises from a read error. This rearrangement joins TRBV11-2 to TRBJ2-5, with TRBD2 matching over 7 bases. Germline CDR1 and CDR2: SGHAT and FQNNGV. The CDR3 contains 14 residues. The junction had 7 bases not matched to a gene; V was cut back by 5 bases and J by 4 bases. As DNA, the CDR3 is TGTGCCAGCAGCCCCTATCCGGGAGGAGAGACCCAGTACTCC. It specifies CASSPYPGGETQYS.